This entry describes one T cell receptor beta chain. This specimen comes from a study of T cell changes during pregnancy in multiple sclerosis. The data were produced by immunoSEQ multiplex PCR, yet TCRdb's version contains in-frame clones alone and is incomplete. Found here are approximately 63,000 clones, roughly 91% of them singletons; the top ten hold about 2.2%. The CDR3 consists of 19 residues. The V segment lost 4 bases and the J segment 4 bases; nucleotides outside the gene matches: 19. Germline V gene data show CDR1 as SGDLS and CDR2 as YYNGEE. Here the sequenced sample was peripheral blood, taken in the third trimester of pregnancy. The V and J genes are TRBV9 and TRBJ2-3; 9 positions agree with TRBD2. This clonotype was sampled from a female donor in good health, enrolled as a control in a pregnancy study. This chain's CDR3 is CASSSPGGWGRGGPDTQYF. The CDR3 region has the DNA TGTGCCAGCAGCTCCCCTGGTGGCTGGGGGCGGGGGGGCCCAGATACGCAGTATTTT.